This T cell receptor (beta chain) was retrieved from a study of T cells after posttransplantation cyclophosphamide. Germline loops: CDR1 MNHNS, CDR2 SASEGT. The CDR3 runs 15 residues. V lost 5 bases, J lost 0 bases, and 11 bases lay in between. Only in-frame clones appear in the TCRdb table, and some are missing; sequencing was by immunoSEQ multiplex PCR. The counts give approximately 25,000 clones, none of them seen only once; approximately 4.8% is held by the top ten. This clone was detected a few times. The sequence was collected from a woman in her fifties or sixties in good health, CMV-negative, and a related stem cell transplant donor. This chain uses TRBV6-1 with TRBJ1-3; D ambiguous. The sample comprised PBMCs. CDR3: CASSPRGVSGNTIYF. Written as DNA, the CDR3 is TGTGCCAGCAGTCCACGGGGAGTCTCTGGAAACACCATATATTTT.